This is a list of T cell receptor beta chains from one sample in a study of T-cell reconstitution after alpha-beta-depleted transplantation in children. MiXCR, applied by TCRdb to the PCR reads, yields one record per CDR3 protein. Among roughly 610,000 distinct CDR3 sequences listed, about 10% were seen once. The material sequenced was PBMCs from the stem cell graft donor, taken from the stem cell graft. These receptor sequences come from a human donor who donated a stem cell graft to a child with acute myeloid leukemia. The CDR3 runs from the conserved cysteine through the conserved F or W. The D gene is left open where the match is weak. Expanded clones are given a class, and other clones once, few, many or no size at all.

J: TRBJ2-3
size: NA
D: TRBD1
V: TRBV20-1
DNA: TGCAGTGCAGCGGGACAGGGAAACACAGATACGCAGTATTTT
CDR3: CSAAGQGNTDTQYF

J: TRBJ2-6
size: many
D: TRBD1
V: TRBV12-3/TRBV12-4
DNA: TGTGCCCAGGGGACAGCTTTCTCTGGGGCCAACGTCCTGACTTTC
CDR3: CAQGTAFSGANVLTF

J: TRBJ2-1
size: NA
D: TRBD2
V: TRBV14
DNA: TGTGCCAGCACCACCAAGATAGTCGTAGCGGGAGTGAATGAGCAGTTCTTC
CDR3: CASTTKIVVAGVNEQFF

J: TRBJ2-7
size: once
D: NA
V: TRBV5-1
DNA: TGCGCCAGCAGCTCGGTCCGGGACGGCGGCGAGCAGTACTTC
CDR3: CASSSVRDGGEQYF

J: TRBJ2-1
size: many
D: NA
V: TRBV29-1
DNA: TGCAGCGTTGCAGGGGATGAGCAGTTCTTC
CDR3: CSVAGDEQFF

J: TRBJ2-1
size: few
D: TRBD2
V: TRBV5-1
DNA: TGCGCCAGCGGGGTTAGCGGGAGGGCCTACAATGAGCAGTTCTTC
CDR3: CASGVSGRAYNEQFF

J: TRBJ2-1
size: NA
D: NA
V: TRBV4-2
DNA: TGTGCCAGCAGCCAAAGTGAGGACACGAGCTCCTACAATGAGCAGTTCTTC
CDR3: CASSQSEDTSSYNEQFF

J: TRBJ2-2
size: few
D: NA
V: TRBV20-1
DNA: TGCAGTGCTAGAGATGTAGGGCTAGCGTGGAACACCGGGGAGCTGTTTTTT
CDR3: CSARDVGLAWNTGELFF

J: TRBJ1-1
size: few
D: TRBD1
V: TRBV7-2
DNA: TGTGCCAGCAGCTTCCTGACAGGGAAAGGAGTTGGTACTGAAGCTTTCTTT
CDR3: CASSFLTGKGVGTEAFF

J: TRBJ1-1
size: NA
D: NA
V: TRBV12-3/TRBV12-4
DNA: TGTGCCAGCCGTATACATGGGGCGCGGAGGAACACTGAAGCTTTCTTT
CDR3: CASRIHGARRNTEAFF

J: TRBJ2-1
size: many
D: NA
V: TRBV7-3
DNA: TGTGCCAGCAGCTTAGGGGACCCAACTTACGGTGAGCAGTTCTTC
CDR3: CASSLGDPTYGEQFF